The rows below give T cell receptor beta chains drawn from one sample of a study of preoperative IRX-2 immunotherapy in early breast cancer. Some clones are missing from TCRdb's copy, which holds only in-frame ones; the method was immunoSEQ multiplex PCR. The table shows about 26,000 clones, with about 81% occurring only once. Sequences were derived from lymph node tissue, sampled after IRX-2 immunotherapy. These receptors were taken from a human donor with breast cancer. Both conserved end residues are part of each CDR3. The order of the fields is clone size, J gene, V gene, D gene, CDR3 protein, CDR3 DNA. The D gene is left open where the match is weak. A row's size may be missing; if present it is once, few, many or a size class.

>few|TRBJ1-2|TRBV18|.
CASSQRGDYGYTF
TGTGCCAGCTCGCAGCGAGGGGACTATGGCTACACCTTC
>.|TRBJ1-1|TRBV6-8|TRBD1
CASRRQGGMNTEAFF
TGTGCCAGCAGAAGACAGGGAGGCATGAACACTGAAGCTTTCTTT
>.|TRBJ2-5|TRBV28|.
CASRLSQETQYF
TGTGCAAGTAGGCTGTCCCAAGAGACCCAGTACTTC
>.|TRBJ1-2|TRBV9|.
CASSALGAANYGYTF
TGTGCCAGCAGCGCGTTGGGGGCAGCGAACTATGGCTACACCTTC
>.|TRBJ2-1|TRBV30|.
CAFQIYNEQFF
TGTGCCTTTCAGATTTACAATGAGCAGTTCTTC
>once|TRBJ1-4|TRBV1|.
CASSQDRGQGHEKLFF
TGCGCCAGCAGCCAAGATCGCGGACAGGGTCACGAAAAACTGTTTTTT
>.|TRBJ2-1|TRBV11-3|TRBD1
CASSPDRGTYNEQFF
TGTGCCAGCAGTCCGGACAGGGGGACATACAATGAGCAGTTCTTC
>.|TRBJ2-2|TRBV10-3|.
CAISESGLSGELFF
TGTGCCATCAGTGAGTCCGGACTATCCGGGGAGCTGTTTTTT
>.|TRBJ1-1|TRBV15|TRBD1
CATSRPTGGYTEAFF
TGTGCCACCAGCAGACCGACAGGGGGCTACACTGAAGCTTTCTTT
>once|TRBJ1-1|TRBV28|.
CASSLIGNTEAFF
TGTGCCAGCAGTTTGATAGGGAACACTGAAGCTTTCTTT
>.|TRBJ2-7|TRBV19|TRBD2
CASSPARGAGGREQYF
TGTGCCAGTAGTCCGGCCCGAGGGGCGGGGGGGCGAGAGCAGTACTTC
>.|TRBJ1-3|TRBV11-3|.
CASSQDSSGNTIYF
TGTGCCAGCAGCCAGGACAGCTCTGGAAACACCATATATTTT
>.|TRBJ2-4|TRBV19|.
CASSIEPGNPMRTKNIQYF
TGTGCCAGTAGTATAGAGCCGGGGAATCCAATGAGAACCAAAAACATTCAGTACTTC
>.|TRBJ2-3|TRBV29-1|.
CSVGGVADTQYF
TGCAGCGTTGGGGGAGTAGCAGATACGCAGTATTTT
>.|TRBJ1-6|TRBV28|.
CASSFGGKGTGLFSLHF
TGTGCCAGCAGTTTCGGGGGAAAGGGTACAGGCCTATTCTCCCTCCACTTT
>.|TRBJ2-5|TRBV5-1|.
CASSLAVTRETQYF
TGCGCCAGCAGCTTGGCCGTGACTAGAGAGACCCAGTACTTC
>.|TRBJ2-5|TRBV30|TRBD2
CAWTSGGQTQYF
TGTGCCTGGACTAGCGGGGGTCAGACCCAGTACTTC
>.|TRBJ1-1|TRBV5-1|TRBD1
CASTLGGQGDTEAFF
TGCGCCAGCACCCTTGGCGGACAGGGGGACACTGAAGCTTTCTTT
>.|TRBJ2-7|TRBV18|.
CASSPYFGEQYF
TGTGCCAGCTCACCATATTTCGGGGAGCAGTACTTC
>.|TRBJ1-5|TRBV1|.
CASSQEGSGFNQPQHF
TGCGCCAGCAGCCAAGAAGGGTCGGGGTTTAATCAGCCCCAGCATTTT
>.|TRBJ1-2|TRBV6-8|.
CASSYDRWNGYTF
TGTGCCAGCAGTTACGACAGGTGGAATGGCTACACCTTC